The 8 T cell receptor beta chains below were found in one sample sequenced in a study of cytomegalovirus exposure and HLA in healthy donors. PCR involved 60 Vbeta and 13 Jbeta primers. Libraries were prepared by immunoSEQ multiplex PCR; TCRdb keeps only in-frame clonotypes and omits some of them. This sample has roughly 140,000 clones, with 70% to 80% found just once. Sequencing was performed on PBMCs. The receptors were sampled from a man aged 45-65 years in good health and CMV-seropositive.

The chain couples TRBV7-9 to TRBJ1-2; D unclear. Trimming stripped 7 bases from V and 8 bases from J, with 14 bases between. The CDR3 consists of 12 residues. Germline loops: CDR1 SEHNR, CDR2 FQNEAQ (reference sequence). The CDR3 DNA follows: TGTGCCAGCACCCGCGGGGAAGGGGGCTACACCTTC. Encoded protein: CASTRGEGGYTF.

The V and J genes are TRBV5-1 and TRBJ1-1; D possibly corresponds to TRBD1 (6 bases). Germline assignment: CDR1 SGHRS and CDR2 YFSETQ. The CDR3 runs to 15 residues. Trimming pared 7 bases from V and 1 base from J, leaving 17 bases between. CDR3 DNA sequence: TGCGCCAGCTCCGGACAGTCCTTAGGGAACACTGAAGCTTTCTTT. Its protein is CASSGQSLGNTEAFF.

The chain joins TRBV9 to TRBJ1-1; D perhaps matches TRBD1 (5 bases). Trimming pared 3 bases from V and 5 bases from J, leaving 11 bases between. The CDR3 spans 13 residues. CDR1 and CDR2 from the germline V gene are SGDLS and YYNGEE. The CDR3 DNA reads as TGTGCCAGCAGCGCGAACAGGAATACTGAAGCTTTCTTT. Translation: CASSANRNTEAFF.

The chain has TRBV10-2 and TRBJ1-5; tentatively, D is TRBD1 (6 bases). Germline values: CDR1 WSHSY, CDR2 SAAADI. The length of the CDR3 is 16 residues. Trimming stripped 2 bases from V and 6 bases from J, with 17 bases between. This CDR3 reads CASSEPPGTTGQPQHF. The CDR3 bases are TGCGCCAGCAGTGAGCCCCCCGGGACAACGGGTCAGCCCCAGCATTTT.

The V and J genes are TRBV6-6 and TRBJ2-3; TRBD2 matches at 12 bases. The V gene end was trimmed by 6 bases and the J gene end by 6 bases; junction bases not matched to a gene: 7. This CDR3 comprises 15 residues. Germline CDR1 MNHNY, CDR2 SVGAGI (reference sequence). The CDR3 loop reads CASRHETSGSDTQYF. The CDR3 coding sequence is TGTGCCAGCAGACACGAGACTAGCGGGAGTGATACGCAGTATTTT.

The chain couples TRBV27 to TRBJ2-5, with no clear D. V lost 3 bases, J lost 1 base, and 6 bases lay in between. Germline lookup yields CDR1 MNHEY and CDR2 SMNVEV (reference sequence). This CDR3 region has 13 residues. The CDR3 region is CASSFLSQETQYF. In DNA form, the CDR3 reads TGTGCCAGCAGTTTCCTCTCCCAAGAGACCCAGTACTTC.

The chain recombines TRBV7-9 with TRBJ2-1; TRBD2 matches 7 bases. CDR1 and CDR2 (germline): SEHNR, FQNEAQ (reference sequence). This CDR3 contains 13 residues. After removal of 5 bases from V and 13 bases from J, the junction contained 11 bases not matched to a gene. This chain's CDR3 is CASSVLTSAHQFF. In DNA, the CDR3 is TGTGCCAGCAGCGTACTTACTAGCGCCCACCAGTTCTTC.

This clone has just a few counts. The chain has TRBV27 and TRBJ1-3, with D unresolved. V lost 0 bases to trimming and J lost 2 bases, with 14 bases between them. Germline assignment: CDR1 MNHEY and CDR2 SMNVEV (reference sequence). This CDR3 comprises 17 residues. The CDR3 DNA reads TGTGCCAGCAGTTTATCCACAGTGTTAAGTACTGGAAACACCATATATTTT. Protein: CASSLSTVLSTGNTIYF.